The text below deals with one T cell receptor beta chain. The antigen is undetermined. A multiplex PCR was run with 60 Vbeta primers and 13 Jbeta primers. Per the authors' pipeline: A follow-up analysis tallied around 80 million unique TCR beta chains, about 10 million shared. Only in-frame clones appear in the TCRdb table, and some are missing; sequencing was by immunoSEQ multiplex PCR. D and trimming come from the DNA, and the V and J calls and clone size come from that table. The table includes 80,000 to 100,000 clones, 80% to 85% detected once. The sample originates from a study of cytomegalovirus exposure and HLA in healthy donors. About the study: Of a few hundred genotyped donors, 81% grouped in the Caucasian-associated ancestry cluster.

Notes on the study in general: A later analysis revealed that TCR association rates differed between HLA loci, peaking at DRB1 and bottoming out at HLA-C.

Material for sequencing was PBMCs. This receptor was identified in a man between 35 and 55 years old in good health and CMV-seronegative.

DNA of the CDR3: TGCGCCAGCAGCTTGGCTGGGACAGATAAATACGAGCAGTACTTC. This translates into CASSLAGTDKYEQYF. J is TRBJ2-7 and V is TRBV5-1; 7 positions agree with TRBD1. This CDR3 is built from 15 residues. Trimming cost V 0 bases and J 4 bases; bases outside gene matches: 7. Germline CDR1 SGHRS, CDR2 YFSETQ.